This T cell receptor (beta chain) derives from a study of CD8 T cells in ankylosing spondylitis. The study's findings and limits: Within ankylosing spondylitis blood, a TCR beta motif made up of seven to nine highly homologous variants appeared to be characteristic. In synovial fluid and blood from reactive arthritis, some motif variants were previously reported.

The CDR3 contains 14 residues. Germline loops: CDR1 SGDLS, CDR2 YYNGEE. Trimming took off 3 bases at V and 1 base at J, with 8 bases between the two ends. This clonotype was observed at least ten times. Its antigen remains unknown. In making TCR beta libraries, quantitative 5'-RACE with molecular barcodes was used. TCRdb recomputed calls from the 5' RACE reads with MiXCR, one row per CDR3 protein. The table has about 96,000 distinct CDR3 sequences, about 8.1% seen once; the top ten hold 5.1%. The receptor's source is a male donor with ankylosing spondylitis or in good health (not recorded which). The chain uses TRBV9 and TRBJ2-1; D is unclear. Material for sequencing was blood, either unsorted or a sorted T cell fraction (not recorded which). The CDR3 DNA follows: TGTGCCAGCAGCGACGACATTTCCTACAATGAGCAGTTCTTC. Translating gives CASSDDISYNEQFF.